This T cell receptor beta chain came from a study of blood T cell repertoires in COVID-19. Study-level information: Both acute and convalescent COVID-19 samples were obtained from the United States, Italy and Spain. PBMCs, B-cell-depleted T cells, or T cells provided the cDNA or gDNA that made up the material.

V lost 4 bases to trimming and J lost 3 bases; unmatched junction nucleotides: 3. This CDR3 is 13 amino acids long. CDR1 and CDR2 from the germline V gene are LGHDT and YNNKEL (reference sequence). Authors' analysis steps: Estimation of nucleated cell counts was performed using reference gene primer amplification. Here immunoSEQ multiplex PCR was the method, and the copy in TCRdb shows in-frame clones only, minus some. V, J and clone size reflect that table, while D and trimming were determined from the DNA. The sample includes 120,000 to 150,000 clones, around 81% seen only once; the top ten take less than 9.5%.

The chain recombines TRBV3-1 (or the pseudogene TRBV3-2) with TRBJ2-7; 7 nucleotides agree with TRBD2. The origin of this receptor is a human donor in a cohort sampled during active COVID-19. Source material: peripheral blood. The DNA of the CDR3 is TGTGCCAGCAGCCGAGGCGGGAGCTACGAGCAGTACTTC. Encoded protein: CASSRGGSYEQYF.